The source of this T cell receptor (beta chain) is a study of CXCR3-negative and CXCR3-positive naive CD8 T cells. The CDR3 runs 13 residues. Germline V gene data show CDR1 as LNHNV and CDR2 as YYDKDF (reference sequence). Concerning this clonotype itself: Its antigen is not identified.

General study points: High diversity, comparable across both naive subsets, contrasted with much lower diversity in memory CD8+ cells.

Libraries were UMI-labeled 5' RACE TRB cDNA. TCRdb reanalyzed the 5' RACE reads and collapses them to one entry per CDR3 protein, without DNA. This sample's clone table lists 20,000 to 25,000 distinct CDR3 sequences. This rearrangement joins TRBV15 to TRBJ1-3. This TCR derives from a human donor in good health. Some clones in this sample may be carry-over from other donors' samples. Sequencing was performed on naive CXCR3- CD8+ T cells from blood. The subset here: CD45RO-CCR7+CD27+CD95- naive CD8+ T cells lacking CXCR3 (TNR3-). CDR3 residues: CATSSDRGNTIYF.